This T cell receptor (beta chain) was retrieved from a study of cytomegalovirus exposure and HLA in healthy donors (dated by TCRdb to about 2017). Regarding the complete study: According to an earlier analysis of 550 to 700 of the donors, some 170 million T cells yielded 100 million or so unique TCR beta sequences and about 300 Gb of sequence data. An early release that covered 500 to 800 HLA-typed donors contained approximately 320 gigabases of sequencing data and some 87 million unique TCR sequences. All discovery cohort repertoires had been generated using a single sequencing platform. To predict cytomegalovirus infection status, the study brought together high-throughput TCR immunosequencing, statistical association of individual TCRs with disease status, and machine learning. In a later genetic analysis, genome-wide SNP genotypes for 398 of the 666 donors were used, and that subset was treated as a discovery cohort. Rather than drawing on any new phenotypic data, the later analysis identified candidate immune exposures from TCR beta sequences and the way those sequences occurred across donors. Typing coverage differed by locus: A, B, C, DRB1 and DQB1 were typed in roughly 620-630 donors, DQA1 in 522, DPA1 in nearly 610, and DPB1 in 400 to 490. Donor age, sex, ethnicity and CMV serostatus were collected together with the repertoire data. The study aimed to test whether cataloging public T cell receptors could reveal signatures of past pathogen exposure. Of the 300 to 500 genotyped donors, 75% to 85% were placed in the genetic ancestry cluster associated with self-reported Caucasian donors. HLA typing covered class I and class II loci at four-digit resolution. The study profiled the T cell repertoires of some 610 subjects by immunosequencing and related them to cytomegalovirus serostatus. In an earlier analysis of 500 to 650 of the donors, high-throughput TCR beta sequencing was used to judge whether each TCR beta V gene segment behaved as functional or pseudogenic. Besides the first cohort of some 670 subjects, a separate validation cohort made up of around 120 different subjects was used. In a later analysis, previously published TCR beta repertoires from several hundred donors were re-analyzed and high-resolution HLA genotyping was added so that TCR occurrence patterns could be studied. Among over 350 genotyped donors of the cohort, an average of about 240,000 unique TCR beta nucleotide sequences were sequenced per donor, around 18% of them non-productive. Four to six DR-DQ haplotypes were handled as single units for association and clustering, since linkage in the cohort was strong. Study-wide findings and limitations: A later analysis found that HLA-associated TCR beta chains were more clonally expanded and had lower generation probabilities than equally common non-associated chains. Most TCR sequences were seen in very few donors, while some public TCRs were found in many individuals. Specific HLA alleles were associated with 15,000 to 20,000 TCR beta sequences at a false discovery rate of 0.05 in a later analysis. For the cohort, immune exposure information was limited to CMV serostatus. Because some donors lacked HLA typing at each locus, the association tests relied only on the typed subset. Broadly in line with IMGT annotations, most TCR beta V segments showed up in productive rearrangements about 90% or about 30% of the time in an earlier analysis of several hundred of the donors. A few of the identified cytomegalovirus-associated TCR beta chains were confirmed in vitro to be specific for cytomegalovirus antigens. Strong co-occurrence of HLA alleles, especially DR and DQ, made assigning TCR associations to individual alleles difficult. Roughly 15 rarely observed V segments, including chromosome 9 orphons, were excluded from the earlier analysis of several hundred of the donors because counts were too low. In a later analysis, TCR association rates were found to vary across HLA loci, with the most associated TCRs seen for DRB1 alleles and the fewest for HLA-C alleles. A later genetic analysis associated a missense DCLRE1C variant with V-gene and J-gene trimming of TCR beta chains, and an independent cohort replicated the association. The classifier was reported to diagnose cytomegalovirus status with high specificity and sensitivity in both the original cohort and the validation cohort. In a later genetic analysis, fewer N-insertions in productive TCRs were reported among donors in an Asian-associated ancestry cluster than the approximately 670-donor mean. Most CMV-associated TCR beta chains appeared to be HLA-restricted in a later analysis, and the HLA associations seemed to be driven largely by CMV exposure. A further reported finding was that TCR beta sequences accurately predicted the HLA-A and HLA-B alleles for most subjects in the first cohort. The authors suggested that the approach could potentially be extended to other disease states and immunological phenotypes. Sequencing depth was assumed to be roughly uniform across donors in the presence/absence analyses, though that assumption may not hold. Correlated functional status among segregating V segments might reflect linkage disequilibrium, but an unknown experimental factor could not be ruled out. In a later analysis, several top co-occurrence clusters were reported to appear linked to parvovirus B19, influenza, CMV and Epstein-Barr virus. A group of highly shared sequence variants was considered likely to be a technical artifact of the sequencing pipeline. This cohort had only TCR beta chains sequenced, and the lack of alpha or paired-chain data limited which features could be detected. The study listed 150 to 200 TCR beta chains as associated with cytomegalovirus. Some IMGT-functional V segments, including TRBV6-2 and TRBV6-3, could not be distinguished by the 87-base-pair reads and were therefore excluded.

In the case of this clone: Its antigen has not been determined. Within the sample, other DNA sequences also encode this same CDR3.

Library construction relied on the immunoSEQ multiplex PCR assay. A mixture of 60 forward primers for TCR Vbeta segments and 13 reverse primers for TCR Jbeta segments was used in the multiplex PCR. Amplification of the CDR3 region of rearranged TCR beta genes was performed with a multiplex PCR assay on genomic DNA. The Illumina HiSeq System was used to sequence the amplified TCR beta libraries as 87-base-pair reads. On the authors' methods: A later analysis tallied around 80 million unique TCR beta chains across the 666 repertoires, and around 10 million of those chains were shared by two or more donors. Raw reads were error-corrected and collapsed into unique sequences by a nearest-neighbor algorithm in which closely related sequences were merged to remove PCR and sequencing errors. Alignment of CDR3 sequences to IMGT reference sequences was used to assign V, D and J gene segments. Each retained sequence needed at least a six-nucleotide match to both a V gene segment and a J gene segment. Rearrangements were called productive when the CDR3 lacked stop codons and stayed in frame with V and J; all others were non-productive. CDR3 was defined according to IMGT convention as the region running from the second conserved V-encoded cysteine to the conserved J-encoded phenylalanine. The earlier analysis of more than 450 of the donors excluded sequences that lacked an unambiguous match to a single V gene segment. An earlier analysis of a few hundred of the donors called V segments functional above 56.7% productive rearrangements and segregating when the between-donor standard deviation exceeded 5%. To diagnose cytomegalovirus status from the catalog of TCR beta chain sequences, a statistical classification framework was built. A later analysis assigned V and J genes by comparing TCR nucleotide sequences with IMGT/GENE-DB human TR gene sequences. Using the TCRdist pipeline, a later analysis assigned CDR3 sequences along with most-parsimonious VDJ recombination scenarios. A later analysis defined each TCR beta chain by its CDR3 amino acid sequence plus V-gene family, and excluded reads lacking a unique V-gene family. To address suspected cross-contamination and a sequencing artifact, a later analysis removed around 590 highly shared, low-generation-probability nucleotide sequences. In a later analysis, a clonal expansion index was calculated for each public chain from normalized within-repertoire ranks of inferred template counts. A later analysis computed generation probabilities with a VDJ recombination model fitted to out-of-frame rearrangements, and checked the results against IGoR. In a later analysis, TCR-TCR, TCR-HLA and TCR-CMV co-occurrence was scored with hypergeometric tests, and a repertoire-size bias correction was applied to TCR pairs. False discovery rates were estimated in a later analysis by permuting HLA or CMV assignments 20 times. In a later analysis, co-occurring TCRs were grouped using DBSCAN, with TCRdist sequence similarity added in when clustering inside HLA-allele-positive subsets. For co-occurrence clustering, repertoires with fewer than 30,000 or more than 120,000 public chains were excluded, along with roughly 5 repertoires with anomalous nucleotide sharing. TCRdb limited this immuneACCESS table to in-frame rearrangements with V and J called. A share of clones is missing; checked studies link under half to unresolved V genes, and the rest is unexplained. V, J and clone size were drawn from that table, and D and trimming were deduced from the DNA. This sample's table carries around 75,000 clones. The top ten constitute about 13% of the sample.

The cohort comprised 670 or so healthy bone marrow donors. At the time of sampling, all cohort members were nominally healthy, though unrecorded immune exposures were likely present. The donor tested CMV seropositive and was one of the 289 seropositive cohort members. A peripheral blood sample was provided by each donor, and peripheral blood mononuclear cells were used for TCR beta sequencing. The Qiagen DNeasy Blood Extraction Kit was used to extract genomic DNA from the blood cell samples. The germline V gene (reference sequence) supplies CDR1 LNHDA and CDR2 SQIVND. The CDR3, from cysteine to phenylalanine, totals 18 residues. The entry retains the CDR3 DNA only, 54 bases that are in frame from base 1.

The chain is made from TRBV19 and TRBJ2-3; TRBD2 agrees with 7 junctional bases. The specimen sequenced was PBMCs. This TCR came from a man aged 45-60 years in good health and CMV-seropositive. CDR3 region: CDTSKLEGLAVSTDTQYF. The sequence in DNA is TGTGACACTAGCAAGTTGGAGGGTCTAGCGGTTAGCACAGATACGCAGTATTTT.